This T cell receptor (beta chain) stems from a study of blood T cell repertoires in COVID-19. Background on the study: Spain, Italy and the United States supplied samples that represented acute and convalescent COVID-19. T cells, B-cell-depleted T cells, or PBMCs supplied cDNA or gDNA.

In the study's own analysis: How many nucleated cells were present was estimated from reference gene primer amplification. Assay: immunoSEQ multiplex PCR; the TCRdb copy retains only in-frame clones and omits some. V, J and clone size reflect that table, while D and trimming were determined from the DNA. The sample shows about 260,000 clones, roughly 87% of them seen only once. CDR1 LGHNA and CDR2 YSLEER come from the germline V gene. This CDR3 has 15 amino acids. The V segment lost 2 bases and the J segment 4 bases; nucleotides outside the gene matches: 6. This chain uses TRBV4-3 with TRBJ2-3; 7 positions agree with TRBD2. This TCR came from a woman in her 50s who had recovered from COVID-19. Sequences were obtained from peripheral blood. CDR3 in amino acids: CASSQSWDYSDTQYF. For the CDR3, the DNA is TGCGCCAGCAGCCAAAGCTGGGACTACTCAGATACGCAGTATTTT.